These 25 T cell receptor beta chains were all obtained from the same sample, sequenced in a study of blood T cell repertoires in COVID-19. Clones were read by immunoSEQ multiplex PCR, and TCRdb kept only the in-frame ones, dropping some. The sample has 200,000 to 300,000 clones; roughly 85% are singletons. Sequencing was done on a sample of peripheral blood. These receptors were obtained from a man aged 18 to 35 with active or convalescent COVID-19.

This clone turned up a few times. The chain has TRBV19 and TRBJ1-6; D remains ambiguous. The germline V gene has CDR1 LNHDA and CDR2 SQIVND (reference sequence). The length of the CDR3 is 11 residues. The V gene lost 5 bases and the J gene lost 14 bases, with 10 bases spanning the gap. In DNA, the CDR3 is TGTGCCAGTAGTTGGAGCTCATCCCTCCACTTT. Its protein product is CASSWSSSLHF.

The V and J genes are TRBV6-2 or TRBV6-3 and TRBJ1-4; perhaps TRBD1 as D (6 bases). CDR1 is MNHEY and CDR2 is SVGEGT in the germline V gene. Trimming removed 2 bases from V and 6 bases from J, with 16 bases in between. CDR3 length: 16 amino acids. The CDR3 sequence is CASSYLLRGAHEKLFF. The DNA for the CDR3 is TGTGCCAGCAGTTACCTGCTCAGGGGAGCGCATGAAAAACTGTTTTTT.

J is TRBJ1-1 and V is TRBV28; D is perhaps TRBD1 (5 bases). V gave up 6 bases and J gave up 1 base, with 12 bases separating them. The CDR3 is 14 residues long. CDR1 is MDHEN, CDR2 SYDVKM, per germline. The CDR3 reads CASRKLDRNTEAFF. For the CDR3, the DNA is TGTGCCAGCAGAAAACTTGACAGGAACACTGAAGCTTTCTTT.

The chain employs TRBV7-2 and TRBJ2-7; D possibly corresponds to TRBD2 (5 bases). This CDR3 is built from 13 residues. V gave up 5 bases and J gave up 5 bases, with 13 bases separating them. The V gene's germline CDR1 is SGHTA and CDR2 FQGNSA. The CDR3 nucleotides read TGTGCCAGCAGCGGCCCCCTGCGGGACGAGCAGTACTTC. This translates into CASSGPLRDEQYF. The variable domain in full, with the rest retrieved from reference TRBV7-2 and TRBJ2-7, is GAGVSQSPSNKVTEKGKDVELRCDPISGHTALYWYRQSLGQGLEFLIYFQGNSAPDKSGLPSDRFSAERTGGSVSTLTIQRTQQEDSAVYLCASSGPLRDEQYFGPGTRLTVT.

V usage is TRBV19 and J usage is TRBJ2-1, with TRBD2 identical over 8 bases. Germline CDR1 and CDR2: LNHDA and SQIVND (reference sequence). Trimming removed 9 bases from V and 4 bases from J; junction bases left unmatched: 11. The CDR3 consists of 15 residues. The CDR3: CASGRGRGLYNEQFF. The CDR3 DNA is TGTGCCAGCGGGAGGGGGAGGGGATTATACAATGAGCAGTTCTTC.

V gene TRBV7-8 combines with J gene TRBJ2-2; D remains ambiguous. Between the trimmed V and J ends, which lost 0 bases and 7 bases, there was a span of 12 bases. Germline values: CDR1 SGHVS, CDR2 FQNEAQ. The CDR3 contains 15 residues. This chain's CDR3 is CASSLAGRPYGELFF. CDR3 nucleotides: TGTGCCAGCAGCTTAGCGGGCAGGCCCTACGGGGAGCTGTTTTTT. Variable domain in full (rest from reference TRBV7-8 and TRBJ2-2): GAGVSQSPRYKVAKRGQDVALRCDPISGHVSLFWYQQALGQGPEFLTYFQNEAQLDKSGLPSDRFFAERPEGSVSTLKIQRTQQEDSAVYLCASSLAGRPYGELFFGEGSRLTVL.

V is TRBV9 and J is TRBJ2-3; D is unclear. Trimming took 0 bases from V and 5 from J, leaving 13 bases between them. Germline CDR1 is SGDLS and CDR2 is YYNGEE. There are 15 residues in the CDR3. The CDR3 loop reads CASSVAGSSGDTQYF. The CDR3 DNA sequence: TGTGCCAGCAGCGTAGCCGGGTCCTCTGGAGATACGCAGTATTTT.

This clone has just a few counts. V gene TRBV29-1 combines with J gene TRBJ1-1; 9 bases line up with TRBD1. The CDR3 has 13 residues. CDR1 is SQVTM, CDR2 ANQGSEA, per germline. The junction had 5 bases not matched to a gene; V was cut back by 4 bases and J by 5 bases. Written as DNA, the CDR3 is TGCAGCGTTGGTCGGGACAGGGCTACTGAAGCTTTCTTT. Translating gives CSVGRDRATEAFF. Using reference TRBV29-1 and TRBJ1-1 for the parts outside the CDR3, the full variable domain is SAVISQKPSRDICQRGTSLTIQCQVDSQVTMMFWYRQQPGQSLTLIATANQGSEATYESGFVIDKFPISRPNLTFSTLTVSNMSPEDSSIYLCSVGRDRATEAFFGQGTRLTVV.

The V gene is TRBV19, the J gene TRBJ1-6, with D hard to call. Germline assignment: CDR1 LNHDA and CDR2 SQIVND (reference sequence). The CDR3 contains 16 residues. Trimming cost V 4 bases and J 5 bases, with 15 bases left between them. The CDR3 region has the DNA TGTGCCAGTAGTAGAAAGATCAGGTCCAATAATTCACCCCTCCACTTT. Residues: CASSRKIRSNNSPLHF.

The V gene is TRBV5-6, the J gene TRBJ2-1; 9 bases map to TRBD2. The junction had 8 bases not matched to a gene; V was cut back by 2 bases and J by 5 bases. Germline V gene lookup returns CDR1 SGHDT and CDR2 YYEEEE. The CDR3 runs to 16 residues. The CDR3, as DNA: TGTGCCAGCAGCTTCCAGACTAGCGGAAGGAACAATGAGCAGTTCTTC. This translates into CASSFQTSGRNNEQFF. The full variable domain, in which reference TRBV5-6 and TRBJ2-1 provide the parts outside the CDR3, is DAGVTQSPTHLIKTRGQQVTLRCSPKSGHDTVSWYQQALGQGPQFIFQYYEEEERQRGNFPDRFSGHQFPNYSSELNVNALLLGDSALYLCASSFQTSGRNNEQFFGPGTRLTVL.

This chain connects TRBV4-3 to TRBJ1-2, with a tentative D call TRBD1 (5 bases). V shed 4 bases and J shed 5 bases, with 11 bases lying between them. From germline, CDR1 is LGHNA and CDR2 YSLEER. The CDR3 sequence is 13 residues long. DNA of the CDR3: TGCGCCAGCAGCCTCGCCGGGACTTATGGCTACACCTTC. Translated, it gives CASSLAGTYGYTF.

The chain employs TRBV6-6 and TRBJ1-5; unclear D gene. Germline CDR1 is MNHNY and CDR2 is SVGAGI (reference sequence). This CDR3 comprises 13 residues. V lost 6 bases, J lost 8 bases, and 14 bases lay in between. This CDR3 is CASSPPSEKPQHF. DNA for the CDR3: TGTGCCAGCAGCCCTCCTTCAGAAAAGCCCCAGCATTTT.

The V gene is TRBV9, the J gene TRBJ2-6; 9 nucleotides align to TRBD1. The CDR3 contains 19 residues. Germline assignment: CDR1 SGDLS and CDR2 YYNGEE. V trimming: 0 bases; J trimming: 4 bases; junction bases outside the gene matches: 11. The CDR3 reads CASSVDMSDRGTGANVLTF. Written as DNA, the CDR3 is TGTGCCAGCAGCGTAGATATGTCGGACAGGGGAACAGGGGCCAACGTCCTGACTTTC. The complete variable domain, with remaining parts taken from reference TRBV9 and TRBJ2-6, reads DSGVTQTPKHLITATGQRVTLRCSPRSGDLSVYWYQQSLDQGLQFLIQYYNGEERAKGNILERFSAQQFPDLHSELNLSSLELGDSALYFCASSVDMSDRGTGANVLTFGAGSRLTVL.

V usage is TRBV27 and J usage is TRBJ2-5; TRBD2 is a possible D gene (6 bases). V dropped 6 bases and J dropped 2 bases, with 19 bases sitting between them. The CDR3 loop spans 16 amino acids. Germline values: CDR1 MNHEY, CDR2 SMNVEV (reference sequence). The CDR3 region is CASSPGTLTQQETQYF. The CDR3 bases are TGTGCCAGCAGCCCCGGGACTTTGACGCAACAAGAGACCCAGTACTTC.

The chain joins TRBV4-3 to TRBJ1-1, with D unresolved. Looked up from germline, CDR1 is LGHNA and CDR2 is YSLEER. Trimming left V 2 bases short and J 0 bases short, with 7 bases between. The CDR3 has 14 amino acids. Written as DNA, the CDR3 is TGCGCCAGCAGCCAATTTCTCGTGAACACTGAAGCTTTCTTT. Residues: CASSQFLVNTEAFF.

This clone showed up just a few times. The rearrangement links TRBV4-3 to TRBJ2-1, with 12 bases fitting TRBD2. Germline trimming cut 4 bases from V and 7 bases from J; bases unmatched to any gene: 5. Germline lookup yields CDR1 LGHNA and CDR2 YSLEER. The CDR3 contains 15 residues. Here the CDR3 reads CASSRRLAGENEQFF. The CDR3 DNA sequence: TGCGCCAGCAGCCGAAGACTAGCGGGAGAGAATGAGCAGTTCTTC.

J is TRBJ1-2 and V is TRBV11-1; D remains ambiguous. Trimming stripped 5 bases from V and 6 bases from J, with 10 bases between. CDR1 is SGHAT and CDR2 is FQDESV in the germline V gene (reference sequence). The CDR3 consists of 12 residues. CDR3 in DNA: TGTGCCAGCAGCCGCGTAACCAATGGCTACACCTTC. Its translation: CASSRVTNGYTF.

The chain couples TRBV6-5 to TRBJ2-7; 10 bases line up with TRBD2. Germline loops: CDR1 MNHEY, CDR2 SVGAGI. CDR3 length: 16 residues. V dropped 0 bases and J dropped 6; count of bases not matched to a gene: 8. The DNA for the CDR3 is TGTGCCAGCAGTTACTCGTTGGCTAGCGGGAGTGTCGAGCAGTACTTC. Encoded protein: CASSYSLASGSVEQYF.

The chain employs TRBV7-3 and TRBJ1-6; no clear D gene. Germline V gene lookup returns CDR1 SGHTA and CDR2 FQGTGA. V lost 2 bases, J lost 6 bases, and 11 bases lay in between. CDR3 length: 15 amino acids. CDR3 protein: CASSLYGSSNSPLHF. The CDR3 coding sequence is TGTGCCAGCAGCTTATATGGCAGTTCTAATTCACCCCTCCACTTT.

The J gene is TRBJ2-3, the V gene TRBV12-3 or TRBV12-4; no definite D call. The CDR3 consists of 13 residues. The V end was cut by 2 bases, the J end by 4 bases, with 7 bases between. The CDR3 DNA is TGTGCCAGCAGTTTATTCACAGCAGATACGCAGTATTTT. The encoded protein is CASSLFTADTQYF.

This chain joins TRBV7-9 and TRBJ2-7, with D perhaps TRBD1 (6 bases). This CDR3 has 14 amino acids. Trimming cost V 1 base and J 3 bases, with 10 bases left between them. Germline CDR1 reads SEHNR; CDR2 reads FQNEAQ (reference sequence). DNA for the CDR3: TGTGCCAGCAGCTTAGAGGACAGAGTCTACGAGCAGTACTTC. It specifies CASSLEDRVYEQYF.

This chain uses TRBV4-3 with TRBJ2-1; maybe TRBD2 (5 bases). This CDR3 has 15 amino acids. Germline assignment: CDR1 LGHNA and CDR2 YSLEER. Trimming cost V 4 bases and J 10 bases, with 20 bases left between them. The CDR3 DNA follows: TGCGCCAGCAGCCCAGACCCGGGTCGGGGTCGGGAGCAGTTCTTC. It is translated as CASSPDPGRGREQFF.

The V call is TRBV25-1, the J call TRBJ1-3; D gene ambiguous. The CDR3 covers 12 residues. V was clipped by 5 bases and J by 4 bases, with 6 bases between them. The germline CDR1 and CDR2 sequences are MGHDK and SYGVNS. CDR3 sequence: CASSTDGNTIYF. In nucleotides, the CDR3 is TGTGCCAGCAGTACAGACGGAAACACCATATATTTT.

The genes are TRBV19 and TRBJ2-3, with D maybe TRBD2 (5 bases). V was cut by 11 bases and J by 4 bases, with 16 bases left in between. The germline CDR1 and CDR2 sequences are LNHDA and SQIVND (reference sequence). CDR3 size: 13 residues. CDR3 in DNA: TGTGCCCTGAGTAGGGCGAGGGCAGATACGCAGTATTTT. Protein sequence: CALSRARADTQYF.

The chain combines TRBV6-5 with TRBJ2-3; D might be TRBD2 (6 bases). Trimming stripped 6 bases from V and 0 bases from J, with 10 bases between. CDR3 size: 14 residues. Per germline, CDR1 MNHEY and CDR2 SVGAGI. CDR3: CASRRDGSTDTQYF. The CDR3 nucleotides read TGTGCCAGCAGGCGGGATGGTAGCACAGATACGCAGTATTTT.